Shown below are 22 T cell receptor beta chains from a single sample sequenced in a study of blood T cell repertoires in COVID-19. Profiling relied on immunoSEQ multiplex PCR, and the TCRdb table lists in-frame clones only, not all of them. The profile shows roughly 150,000 clones, around 89% of them singletons. Sequencing was performed on peripheral blood. All receptors derive from a man aged 18-30 years with COVID-19, enrolled during active disease.

This chain joins TRBV5-5 and TRBJ2-3, with 14 nucleotides matching TRBD2. Losses at the gene ends were 3 bases for V and 2 bases for J; bases not matched to a gene: 11. There are 19 residues in the CDR3. CDR1 and CDR2 from the germline V gene are SGHKS and YYEKEE (reference sequence). The CDR3 DNA reads TGTGCCAGCAGCTCCCCCCCGGGACTAGCGGGAGTTCCCACAGATACGCAGTATTTT. Its protein is CASSSPPGLAGVPTDTQYF.

This clone was detected only once. The chain combines TRBV9 with TRBJ1-2; 7 bases are shared with TRBD1. The CDR3 is 14 residues long. Unmatched junction bases numbered 5, after V lost 3 bases and J lost 3 bases. Germline assignment: CDR1 SGDLS and CDR2 YYNGEE. DNA for the CDR3: TGTGCCAGCAGCGCGAGGACAGGCGACTATGGCTACACCTTC. Protein: CASSARTGDYGYTF.

This clone was observed a single time. This chain links TRBV6-5 with TRBJ1-3; 7 bases are a match to TRBD1. This CDR3 is 15 amino acids long. Germline CDR1 is MNHEY and CDR2 is SVGAGI. Unmatched junction bases numbered 9, after V lost 7 bases and J lost 3 bases. This CDR3 is CASTRSGGGGNTIYF. In DNA form, the CDR3 reads TGTGCCAGCACCAGATCAGGGGGTGGTGGAAACACCATATATTTT.

The V gene is TRBV13, the J gene TRBJ2-2, with D possibly TRBD1 on 7 matching bases. V gave up 7 bases and J gave up 0 bases, with 15 bases separating them. The CDR3 has 16 residues. From germline, CDR1 is PRHDT and CDR2 FYEKMQ (reference sequence). This chain's CDR3 is CASTKPGGPNTGELFF. DNA for the CDR3: TGTGCCAGCACTAAACCAGGGGGGCCGAACACCGGGGAGCTGTTTTTT.

The chain combines TRBV19 with TRBJ2-1; tentative D call: TRBD2 (5 bases). There are 12 residues in the CDR3. V was pared by 6 bases and J by 10 bases, with 13 bases between. The germline gives CDR1 LNHDA, CDR2 SQIVND (reference sequence). The CDR3 coding sequence is TGTGCCAGTAGCAGAGGACTCAGCGAGCAGTTCTTC. Translated: CASSRGLSEQFF.

The chain is built from TRBV27 and TRBJ2-7; 7 positions match TRBD1. With 3 bases clipped from V and 0 bases from J, the junction kept 2 bases outside the gene matches. CDR1 MNHEY and CDR2 SMNVEV come from the germline V gene (reference sequence). The CDR3 spans 14 residues. The CDR3 bases are TGTGCCAGCAGTTTTGGACAGGACTCCTACGAGCAGTACTTC. It translates to CASSFGQDSYEQYF.

The chain is built from TRBV5-1 and TRBJ1-3; D call uncertain. Per germline, CDR1 SGHRS and CDR2 YFSETQ. The V end lost 0 bases, the J end lost 4 bases, and 11 bases lay between the germline ends. The CDR3 has 15 amino acids. The CDR3 region has the DNA TGCGCCAGCAGCTTGGCCTCGGGATCAGGAAACACCATATATTTT. Translating gives CASSLASGSGNTIYF.

The chain combines TRBV18 with TRBJ2-1, with TRBD2 matching over 11 bases. The germline V gene encodes CDR1 KGHSH and CDR2 LQKENI. The CDR3 is made up of 19 amino acids. V trimming: 6 bases; J trimming: 0 bases; junction bases outside the gene matches: 13. The CDR3 coding sequence is TGTGCCAGCTCTACCTCGGGACTAGCGGAAAAAAGCTCCTACAATGAGCAGTTCTTC. Residues: CASSTSGLAEKSSYNEQFF.

The chain couples TRBV10-3 to TRBJ2-5, with 9 bases lining up with TRBD1. CDR3 length equals 14 residues. Per the germline V gene, CDR1 is ENHRY and CDR2 is SYGVKD. The V segment lost 10 bases and the J segment 5 bases; nucleotides outside the gene matches: 11. The CDR3 bases are TGTGCCACCGACGACAGGGGGGTAGGGGAGACCCAGTACTTC. This translates into CATDDRGVGETQYF.

This chain uses TRBV30 with TRBJ1-1, with D possibly being TRBD1 (6 bases). Germline CDR1 is GTSNPN and CDR2 is SVGIG (reference sequence). This CDR3 region has 11 residues. V lost 5 bases and J lost 5, with 9 bases in between. The CDR3 region is CAWQTGTEAFF. CDR3 DNA: TGTGCCTGGCAGACAGGTACTGAAGCTTTCTTT.

This rearrangement joins TRBV4-1 to TRBJ2-7; D perhaps matches TRBD1 (6 bases). CDR3 length: 16 residues. CDR1 and CDR2 (germline): MGHRA, YSYEKL. V was trimmed by 1 base and J by 4 bases, leaving 17 bases between them. CDR3 coding DNA: TGCGCCAGCAGCCAAGTAATAACAGGGAAGGGGTACGAGCAGTACTTC. This sequence encodes CASSQVITGKGYEQYF.

The V and J genes are TRBV13 and TRBJ2-7, with D possibly matching TRBD1 (6 bases). Deletions cut 5 bases from V and 3 bases from J, with 8 bases between. This CDR3 has 12 amino acids. Germline lookup yields CDR1 PRHDT and CDR2 FYEKMQ (reference sequence). The CDR3 region has the DNA TGTGCCAGCAGCCGGGACAACTACGAGCAGTACTTC. It is translated as CASSRDNYEQYF. The full variable domain, completed using reference TRBV13 and TRBJ2-7, is AAGVIQSPRHLIKEKRETATLKCYPIPRHDTVYWYQQGPGQDPQFLISFYEKMQSDKGSIPDRFSAQQFSDYHSELNMSSLELGDSALYFCASSRDNYEQYFGPGTRLTVT.

The rearrangement joins TRBV13 to TRBJ2-7; a weak D match, TRBD1 (6 bases). This CDR3 has 12 residues. Germline V lookup: CDR1 PRHDT, CDR2 FYEKMQ (reference sequence). The ends were cut back, 5 bases at V and 6 bases at J, with 11 bases in the middle. This chain's CDR3 is CASSPTGSEQYF. CDR3 nucleotides: TGTGCCAGCAGCCCGACAGGTAGCGAGCAGTACTTC.

The rearrangement links TRBV6-5 to TRBJ2-2, with D perhaps TRBD2 (5 bases). Germline-derived CDR1 and CDR2 are MNHEY and SVGAGI. Deletions cut 2 bases from V and 5 bases from J, with 12 bases between. The CDR3 loop spans 15 amino acids. This chain's CDR3 is CASSYGGRVTGELFF. CDR3 coding DNA: TGTGCCAGCAGTTACGGTGGGCGGGTGACCGGGGAGCTGTTTTTT.

This clone was observed a single time. The genes are TRBV4-3 and TRBJ2-1; weak D call: TRBD1 (5 bases). Trimming pared 0 bases from V and 6 bases from J, leaving 12 bases between. Germline-derived CDR1 and CDR2 are LGHNA and YSLEER. The CDR3 runs to 15 residues. The CDR3 loop reads CASSQDAGSGNEQFF. CDR3 DNA: TGCGCCAGCAGCCAAGATGCAGGGTCGGGCAATGAGCAGTTCTTC.

The chain links TRBV30 to TRBJ2-3, with D possibly being TRBD2 (7 bases). In germline, CDR1 is GTSNPN, CDR2 SVGIG (reference sequence). Trimming removed 4 bases at V and 5 bases at J, with 10 bases between. The CDR3 is 12 amino acids. The DNA of the CDR3 is TGTGCCTGGATGGGAGGGGGAGATACGCAGTATTTT. It specifies CAWMGGGDTQYF.

This chain uses TRBV3-1 (or the pseudogene TRBV3-2) with TRBJ2-1; maybe TRBD1 (5 bases). Germline V CDR1 and CDR2: LGHDT, YNNKEL (reference sequence). V lost 0 bases to trimming and J lost 10 bases, with 16 bases between them. There are 15 residues in the CDR3. The CDR3 protein is CASSQDRASSLEQFF. The CDR3, as DNA: TGTGCCAGCAGCCAAGACAGGGCCAGCAGTTTGGAGCAGTTCTTC.

The J gene is TRBJ2-7, the V gene TRBV5-1, with 7 nucleotides matching TRBD2. V lost 0 bases and J lost 3; bases outside the gene matches: 3. This CDR3 is built from 14 residues. Looked up from germline, CDR1 is SGHRS and CDR2 is YFSETQ. CDR3 protein: CASSLASGGYEQYF. The CDR3 DNA is TGCGCCAGCAGCTTGGCCTCGGGGGGCTACGAGCAGTACTTC.

The gene calls are TRBV28 and TRBJ2-2, with D uncertain. Trimming stripped 6 bases from V and 7 bases from J, with 18 bases between. CDR3 length: 15 residues. The germline V gene has CDR1 MDHEN and CDR2 SYDVKM. CDR3 nucleotide sequence: TGTGCCAGCAGAGGTACAGTGGTGAAAGGCGGGGAGCTGTTTTTT. This gives the protein CASRGTVVKGGELFF.

This sequence joins TRBV11-2 and TRBJ2-1; TRBD2 matches at 14 bases. V shed 1 base and J 15 bases; nucleotides not matched to a gene: 8. The V gene's germline CDR1 is SGHAT and CDR2 FQNNGV. The CDR3 is 15 amino acids. The CDR3 coding sequence is TGTGCCAGCAGCTTAGCCCCGACTAGCGGGAGGGCCAGGTTCTTC. Translating gives CASSLAPTSGRARFF.

The chain employs TRBV5-5 and TRBJ2-3; the match to TRBD1 covers 10 bases. The CDR3 extends over 16 amino acids. With V trimmed by 4 bases and J by 1 base, 6 bases remained unmatched. The V gene's germline CDR1 is SGHKS and CDR2 YYEKEE (reference sequence). The CDR3 nucleotides are TGTGCCAGCAGCACCGGGACAGGGGTCCGCACAGATACGCAGTATTTT. This translates into CASSTGTGVRTDTQYF.

This clone occurred a few times. The V call is TRBV6-5, the J call TRBJ1-1; a possible D gene is TRBD1 (6 bases). CDR1 and CDR2 from the germline V gene are MNHEY and SVGAGI. The CDR3 is 13 amino acids. The ends were cut back, 6 bases at V and 1 base at J, with 9 bases in the middle. DNA of the CDR3: TGTGCCAGCAGCGACAGGACGAACACTGAAGCTTTCTTT. As protein: CASSDRTNTEAFF.